What follows are 5 T cell receptor beta chains derived from one specimen sequenced in a study of T cell responses to AZD1222 COVID-19 vaccine. The assay was immunoSEQ multiplex PCR, and TCRdb's table has in-frame clones only and misses some. The table shows around 150,000 clones, with about 92% occurring only once. The starting material was peripheral blood, obtained 28 days after the second AZD1222 dose. These receptors all come from an adult who received the AZD1222 COVID-19 vaccine.

This CDR3 is CASSQSKKFSVGEGRETQYF. The CDR3 DNA sequence: TGCGCCAGCAGTCAATCGAAAAAATTTTCGGTAGGGGAAGGTCGGGAGACCCAGTACTTC. The chain recombines TRBV23-1 with TRBJ2-5, with a possible D match to TRBD1 (5 bases). TRBV23-1 is reported as an ORF; its role is uncertain. Trimming stripped 0 bases from V and 5 bases from J, with 28 bases between. The CDR3 totals 20 residues.

The chain is built from TRBV24-1 and TRBJ1-6; D perhaps matches TRBD1 (5 bases). The germline V gene encodes CDR1 KGHDR and CDR2 SFDVKD. The CDR3 extends over 16 amino acids. Trimming took off 4 bases at V and 3 bases at J, with 12 bases between the two ends. The CDR3 region has the DNA TGTGCCACCAGTGACTCCAAGACAGTCTATAATTCACCCCTCCACTTT. Translation gives CATSDSKTVYNSPLHF.

The rearrangement links TRBV6-5 to TRBJ2-7; D may be TRBD1 (6 bases). In germline, CDR1 is MNHEY, CDR2 SVGAGI. This CDR3 has 13 residues. V dropped 6 bases and J dropped 1 base, with 10 bases sitting between them. The CDR3 region has the DNA TGTGCCAGCAGCCTAGGACAGTCCTACGAGCAGTACTTC. Protein: CASSLGQSYEQYF.

This chain joins TRBV28 and TRBJ2-5; 11 nucleotides match TRBD2. The CDR3 length is 17 residues. Germline CDR1 MDHEN, CDR2 SYDVKM. The V and J ends lost 4 bases and 4 bases, in that order; junction bases with no gene match: 11. The CDR3 region is CASSWGIAGGPRETQYF. DNA of the CDR3: TGTGCCAGCAGTTGGGGGATAGCGGGAGGGCCCCGAGAGACCCAGTACTTC.

The rearrangement uses TRBV9 and TRBJ2-2; D might be TRBD1 (5 bases). The V gene's germline CDR1 is SGDLS and CDR2 YYNGEE. The V gene lost 0 bases and the J gene lost 6 bases, with 9 bases spanning the gap. This CDR3 is built from 14 residues. The CDR3 sequence: CASSVGRAPGELFF. CDR3 in DNA: TGTGCCAGCAGCGTAGGCAGGGCCCCCGGGGAGCTGTTTTTT.